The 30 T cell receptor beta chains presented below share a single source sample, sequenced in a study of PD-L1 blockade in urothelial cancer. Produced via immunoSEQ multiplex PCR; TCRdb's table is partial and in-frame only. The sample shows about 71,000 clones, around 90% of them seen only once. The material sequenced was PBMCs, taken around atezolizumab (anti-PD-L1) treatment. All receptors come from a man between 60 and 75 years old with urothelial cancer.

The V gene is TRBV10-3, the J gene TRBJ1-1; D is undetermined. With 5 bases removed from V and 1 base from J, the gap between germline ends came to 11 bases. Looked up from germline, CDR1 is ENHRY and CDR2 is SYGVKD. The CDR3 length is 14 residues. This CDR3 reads CAISSFTGNTEAFF. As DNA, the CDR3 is TGTGCCATCAGTAGCTTTACGGGGAACACTGAAGCTTTCTTT.

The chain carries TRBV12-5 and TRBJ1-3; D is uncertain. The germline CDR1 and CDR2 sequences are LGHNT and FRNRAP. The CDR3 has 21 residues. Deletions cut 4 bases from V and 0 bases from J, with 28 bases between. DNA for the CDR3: TGTGCTAGTGGTTCCTCCCCTGAAGACGTTTTCATCGCGGGCTCTGGAAACACCATATATTTT. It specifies CASGSSPEDVFIAGSGNTIYF.

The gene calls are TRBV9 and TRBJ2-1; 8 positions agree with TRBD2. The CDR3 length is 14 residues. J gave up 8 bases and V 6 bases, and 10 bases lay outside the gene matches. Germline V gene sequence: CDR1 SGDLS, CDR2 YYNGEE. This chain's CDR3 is CASNPGGLGYEQFF. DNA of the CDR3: TGTGCCAGCAACCCGGGAGGGCTAGGGTATGAGCAGTTCTTC.

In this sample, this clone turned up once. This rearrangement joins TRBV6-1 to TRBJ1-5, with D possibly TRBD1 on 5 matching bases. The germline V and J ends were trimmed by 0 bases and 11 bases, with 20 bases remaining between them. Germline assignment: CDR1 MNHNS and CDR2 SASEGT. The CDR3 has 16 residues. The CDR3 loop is CASSEAAQAQRLAQHF. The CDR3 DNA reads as TGTGCCAGCAGTGAAGCTGCACAGGCCCAACGTTTAGCCCAGCATTTT.

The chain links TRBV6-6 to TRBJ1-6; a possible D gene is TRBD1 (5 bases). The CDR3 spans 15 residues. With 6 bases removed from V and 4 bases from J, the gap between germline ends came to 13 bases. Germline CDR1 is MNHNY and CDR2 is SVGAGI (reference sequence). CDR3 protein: CASSDRQKYNSPLHF. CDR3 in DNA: TGTGCCAGCAGCGACAGACAAAAATATAATTCACCCCTCCACTTT.

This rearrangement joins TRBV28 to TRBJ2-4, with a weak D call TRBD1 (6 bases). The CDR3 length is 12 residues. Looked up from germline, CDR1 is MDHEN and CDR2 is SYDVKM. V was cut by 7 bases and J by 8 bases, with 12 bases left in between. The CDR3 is CASTTGLDIQYF. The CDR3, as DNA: TGTGCCAGCACCACAGGGTTGGACATTCAGTACTTC.

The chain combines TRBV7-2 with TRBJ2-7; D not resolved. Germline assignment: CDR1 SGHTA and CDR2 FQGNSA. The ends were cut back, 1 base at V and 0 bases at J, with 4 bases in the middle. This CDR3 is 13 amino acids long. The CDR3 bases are TGTGCCAGCAGCTTAGGTCGCTCCTACGAGCAGTACTTC. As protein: CASSLGRSYEQYF.

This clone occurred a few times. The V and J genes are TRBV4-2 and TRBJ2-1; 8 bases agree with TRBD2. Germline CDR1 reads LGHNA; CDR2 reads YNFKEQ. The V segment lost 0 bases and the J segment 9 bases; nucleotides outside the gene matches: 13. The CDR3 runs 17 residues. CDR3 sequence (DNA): TGTGCCAGCAGCCAAGAAGCTTCAGGAGCGGGGGAAGGTGAGCAGTTCTTC. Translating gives CASSQEASGAGEGEQFF.

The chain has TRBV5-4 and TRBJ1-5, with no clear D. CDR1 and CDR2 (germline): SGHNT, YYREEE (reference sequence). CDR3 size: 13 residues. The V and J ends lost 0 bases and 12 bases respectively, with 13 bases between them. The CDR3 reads CASSLGLGEDQHF. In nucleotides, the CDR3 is TGTGCCAGCAGCTTGGGGTTGGGAGAGGACCAGCATTTT.

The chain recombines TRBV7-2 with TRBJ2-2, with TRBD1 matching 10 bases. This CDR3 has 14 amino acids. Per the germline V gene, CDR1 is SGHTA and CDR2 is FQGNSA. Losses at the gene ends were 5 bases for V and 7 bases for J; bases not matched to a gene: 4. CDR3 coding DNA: TGTGCCAGCAGCCCGACAGGGGGCCACGGGGAGCTGTTTTTT. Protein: CASSPTGGHGELFF.

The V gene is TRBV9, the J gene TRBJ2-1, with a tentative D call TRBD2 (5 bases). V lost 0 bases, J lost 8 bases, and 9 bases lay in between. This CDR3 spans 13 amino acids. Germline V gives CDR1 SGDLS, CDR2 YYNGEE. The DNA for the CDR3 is TGTGCCAGCAGCGTAGTTCTAGCAGATGAGCAGTTCTTC. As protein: CASSVVLADEQFF.

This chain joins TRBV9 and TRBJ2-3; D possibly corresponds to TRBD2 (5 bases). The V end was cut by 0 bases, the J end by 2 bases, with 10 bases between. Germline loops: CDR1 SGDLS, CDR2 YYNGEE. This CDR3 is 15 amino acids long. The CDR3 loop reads CASSVGVGDTDTQYF. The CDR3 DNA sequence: TGTGCCAGCAGCGTAGGAGTCGGGGACACAGATACGCAGTATTTT.

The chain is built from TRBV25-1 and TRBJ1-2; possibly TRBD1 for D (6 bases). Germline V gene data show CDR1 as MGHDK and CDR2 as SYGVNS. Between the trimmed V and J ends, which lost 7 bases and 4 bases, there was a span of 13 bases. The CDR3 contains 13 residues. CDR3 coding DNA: TGTGCCAGCACCGATAGGGACACCTATGGCTACACCTTC. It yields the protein CASTDRDTYGYTF.

The DNA of the CDR3 is TGCGCCAGCAGCTTGATTCCCGGGAGTTCGGAGACCCAGTACTTC. Residues: CASSLIPGSSETQYF. V usage is TRBV5-1 and J usage is TRBJ2-5; perhaps TRBD2 as D (6 bases). Per germline, CDR1 SGHRS and CDR2 YFSETQ. This CDR3 spans 15 amino acids. V lost 1 base and J lost 5, with 15 bases in between.

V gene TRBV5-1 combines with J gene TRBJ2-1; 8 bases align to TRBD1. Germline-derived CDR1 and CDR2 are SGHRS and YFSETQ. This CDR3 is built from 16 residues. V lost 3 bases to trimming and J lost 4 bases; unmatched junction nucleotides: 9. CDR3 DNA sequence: TGCGCCAGCAGCTCCGACACAGGGGGGCCTTACAATGAGCAGTTCTTC. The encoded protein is CASSSDTGGPYNEQFF.

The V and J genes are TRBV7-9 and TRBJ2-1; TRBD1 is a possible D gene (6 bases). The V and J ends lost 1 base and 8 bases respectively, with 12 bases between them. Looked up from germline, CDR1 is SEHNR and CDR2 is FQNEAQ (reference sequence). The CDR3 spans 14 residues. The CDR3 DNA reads TGTGCCAGCAGCTTAGGGGGGCTAGTAGATGAGCAGTTCTTC. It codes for CASSLGGLVDEQFF.

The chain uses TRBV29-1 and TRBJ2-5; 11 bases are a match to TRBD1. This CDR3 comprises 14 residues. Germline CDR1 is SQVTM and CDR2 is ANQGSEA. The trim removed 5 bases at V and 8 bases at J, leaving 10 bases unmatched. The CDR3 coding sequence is TGCAGCGTTCCCGGACAGGGGGCGCAAGTAACCCAGTACTTC. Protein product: CSVPGQGAQVTQYF.

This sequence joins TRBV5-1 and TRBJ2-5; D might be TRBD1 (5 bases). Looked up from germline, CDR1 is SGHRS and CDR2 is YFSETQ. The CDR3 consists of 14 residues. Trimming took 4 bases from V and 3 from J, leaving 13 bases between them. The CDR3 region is CASSPDSTKETQYF. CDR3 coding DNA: TGCGCCAGCAGCCCCGACAGCACCAAAGAGACCCAGTACTTC.

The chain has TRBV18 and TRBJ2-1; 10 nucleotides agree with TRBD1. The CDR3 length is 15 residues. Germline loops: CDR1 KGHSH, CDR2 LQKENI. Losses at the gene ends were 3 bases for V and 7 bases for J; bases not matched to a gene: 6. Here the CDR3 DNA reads TGTGCCAGCTCACCCCCGGGACAGGGGAAGAATGAGCAGTTCTTC. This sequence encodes CASSPPGQGKNEQFF. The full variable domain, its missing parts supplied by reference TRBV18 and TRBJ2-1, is NAGVMQNPRHLVRRRGQEARLRCSPMKGHSHVYWYRQLPEEGLKFMVYLQKENIIDESGMPKERFSAEFPKEGPSILRIQQVVRGDSAAYFCASSPPGQGKNEQFFGPGTRLTVL.

The CDR3 loop reads CASSPWTGEETQYF. The CDR3 region has the DNA TGTGCCAGCAGCCCGTGGACAGGGGAAGAGACCCAGTACTTC. This sequence joins TRBV7-7 and TRBJ2-5; TRBD1 matches 9 bases. Germline values: CDR1 SSHAT, CDR2 FNYEAQ (reference sequence). Trimming at V came to 5 bases and at J to 3 bases, leaving 4 bases not matched to a gene. The CDR3 is 14 residues long.

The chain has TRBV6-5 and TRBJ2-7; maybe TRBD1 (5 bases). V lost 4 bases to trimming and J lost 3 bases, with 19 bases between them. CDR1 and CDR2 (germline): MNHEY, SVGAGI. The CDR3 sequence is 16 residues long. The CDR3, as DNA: TGTGCCAGCAGTTCAATCAGGGTGAGTCCGGTCTACGAGCAGTACTTC. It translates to CASSSIRVSPVYEQYF.

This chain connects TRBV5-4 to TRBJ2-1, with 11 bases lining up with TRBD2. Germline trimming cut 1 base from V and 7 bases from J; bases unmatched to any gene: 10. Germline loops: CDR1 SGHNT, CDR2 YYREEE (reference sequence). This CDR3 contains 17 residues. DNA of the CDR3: TGTGCCAGCAGCTTGCCGTCTAGCGGGGGGTTGGGGAATGAGCAGTTCTTC. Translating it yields CASSLPSSGGLGNEQFF.

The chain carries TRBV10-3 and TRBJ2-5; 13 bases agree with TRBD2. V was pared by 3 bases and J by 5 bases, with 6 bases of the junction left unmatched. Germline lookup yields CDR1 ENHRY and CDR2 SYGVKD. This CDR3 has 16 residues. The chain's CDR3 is CAISETSGGAHETQYF. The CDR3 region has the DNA TGTGCCATCAGTGAAACTAGCGGGGGGGCCCATGAGACCCAGTACTTC.

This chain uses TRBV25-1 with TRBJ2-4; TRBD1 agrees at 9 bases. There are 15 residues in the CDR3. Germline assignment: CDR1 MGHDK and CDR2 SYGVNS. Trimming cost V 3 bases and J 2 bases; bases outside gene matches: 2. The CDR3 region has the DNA TGTGCCAGCAGTGAGGGACAGGGTTCCAAAAACATTCAGTACTTC. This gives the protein CASSEGQGSKNIQYF. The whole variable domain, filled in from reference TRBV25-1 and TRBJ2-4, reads EADIYQTPRYLVIGTGKKITLECSQTMGHDKMYWYQQDPGMELHLIHYSYGVNSTEKGDLSSESTVSRIRTEHFPLTLESARPSHTSQYLCASSEGQGSKNIQYFGAGTRLSVL.

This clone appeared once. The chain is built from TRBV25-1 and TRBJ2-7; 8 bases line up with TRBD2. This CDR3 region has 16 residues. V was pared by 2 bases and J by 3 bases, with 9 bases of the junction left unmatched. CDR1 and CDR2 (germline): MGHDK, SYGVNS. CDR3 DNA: TGTGCCAGCAGTGAACCAGGGGCGGGGGGCATCTACGAGCAGTACTTC. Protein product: CASSEPGAGGIYEQYF.

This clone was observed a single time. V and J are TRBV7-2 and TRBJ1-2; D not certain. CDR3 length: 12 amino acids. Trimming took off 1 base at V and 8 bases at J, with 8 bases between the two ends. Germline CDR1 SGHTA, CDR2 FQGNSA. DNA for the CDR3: TGTGCCAGCAGCTTAGTGTACGGGGGCTACACCTTC. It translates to CASSLVYGGYTF.

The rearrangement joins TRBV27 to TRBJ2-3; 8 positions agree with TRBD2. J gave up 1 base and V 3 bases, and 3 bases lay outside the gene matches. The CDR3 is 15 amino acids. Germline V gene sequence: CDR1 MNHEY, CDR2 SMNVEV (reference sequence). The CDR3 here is CASSFGLAGTDTQYF. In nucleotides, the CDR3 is TGTGCCAGCAGTTTCGGACTAGCTGGCACAGATACGCAGTATTTT.

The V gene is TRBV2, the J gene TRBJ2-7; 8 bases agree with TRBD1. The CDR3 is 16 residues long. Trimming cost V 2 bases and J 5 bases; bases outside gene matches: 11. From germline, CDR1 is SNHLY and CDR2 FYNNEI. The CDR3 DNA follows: TGTGCCAGCAGTGAAATTCGGAGACAGGGGAACAACGAGCAGTACTTC. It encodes CASSEIRRQGNNEQYF. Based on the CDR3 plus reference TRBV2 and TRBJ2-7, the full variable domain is EPEVTQTPSHQVTQMGQEVILRCVPISNHLYFYWYRQILGQKVEFLVSFYNNEISEKSEIFDDQFSVERPDGSNFTLKIRSTKLEDSAMYFCASSEIRRQGNNEQYFGPGTRLTVT.

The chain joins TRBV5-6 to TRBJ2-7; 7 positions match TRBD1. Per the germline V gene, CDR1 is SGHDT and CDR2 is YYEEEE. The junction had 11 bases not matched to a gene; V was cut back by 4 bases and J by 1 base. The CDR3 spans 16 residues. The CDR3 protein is CASSPLAGTASYEQYF. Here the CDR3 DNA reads TGTGCCAGCAGCCCGCTTGCCGGGACAGCTTCCTACGAGCAGTACTTC.

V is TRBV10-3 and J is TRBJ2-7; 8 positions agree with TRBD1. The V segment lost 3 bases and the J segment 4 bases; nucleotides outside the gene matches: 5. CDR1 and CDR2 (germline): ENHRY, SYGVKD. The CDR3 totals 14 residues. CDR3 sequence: CAISEQGGGYEQYF. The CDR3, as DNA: TGTGCCATCAGTGAACAGGGGGGCGGTTACGAGCAGTACTTC.